The clone carrying this T cell receptor (beta chain) was picked up one time. Its antigen is unidentified. The entry originates in a study of resident and recirculating memory T cells in vitiligo. Study at large: Whole samples, not sorted cells, were homogenized and used for genomic DNA extraction. General study results and limits: Vitiligo lesions lacked a unique dominant clone, and clonality varied.

Looked up from germline, CDR1 is SGHRS and CDR2 is YFSETQ. Trimming took 4 bases from V and 8 from J; bases not matched to a gene: 10. This CDR3 is built from 14 residues. The assay was immunoSEQ multiplex PCR, and TCRdb's table has in-frame clones only and misses some. The table lists around 43,000 clones, around 90% of them singletons. This TCR came from a male donor with vitiligo. The sample comprised blood. The chain is built from TRBV5-1 and TRBJ1-2; 8 bases map to TRBD1. The CDR3 spells CASSVLRGHEGYTF. The CDR3 DNA reads as TGCGCCAGCAGCGTCCTCAGGGGGCACGAGGGCTACACCTTC. Supplemented by reference TRBV5-1 and TRBJ1-2, the full variable domain reads KAGVTQTPRYLIKTRGQQVTLSCSPISGHRSVSWYQQTPGQGLQFLFEYFSETQRNKGNFPGRFSGRQFSNSRSEMNVSTLELGDSALYLCASSVLRGHEGYTFGSGTRLTVV.